This T cell receptor (beta chain) comes out of a study of long-term antiretroviral therapy in people with HIV (dated by TCRdb to the early 2020s). Turning to the overall study: The earliest samples were collected roughly a decade before the 2015 WHO recommendation for immediate ART, at a time when ART was usually postponed until CD4 counts fell. No cross-contamination during QIAcube processing was seen in test extractions of a monoclonal T-cell line run alongside 25 to 35 polyclonal samples. This retrospective serial study examined whether starting ART and sustained HIV suppression were associated with changes in the composition and diversity of the TRB repertoire in peripheral blood. Among the approximately 30 participants with HIV, roughly eleven were female. From some 30 adults with confirmed HIV infection, the cohort provided some 200 cryopreserved PBMC samples, gathered serially across a mean of about 6 years (range 1-12). Overall study results and their limits: Starting ART was linked to a significant rise in TRB diversity, yet even with long-term ART the diversity remained significantly lower than in transplant donor controls. Because pre-ART samples had limited cell numbers, unsorted PBMC were profiled rather than sorted CD4+ and CD8+ T cells. CDR3 length ranges in HIV repertoires were narrower than in controls, and network structure suggested an antigen-experienced repertoire with only a slight naive shift after ART. The samples span the years 2004 to 2017, and the ART regimens used may be less effective than current regimens. The repertoire was dominated across all time points by expanded TRB clones identified before ART initiation, although this dominance was seen to fluctuate and to decrease in many PLHIV after ART. Owing to limited PBMC availability, only the TCR beta chain was sequenced, without alpha chain pairing. Inferences about post-ART repertoire changes were limited because no data were available on ART adherence, viral resistance or therapy changes.

To be included, a participant needed at least one PBMC sample from before ART initiation plus at least two post-ART samples. All participants with HIV were treated in the United States of America. Before DNA extraction, cryopreserved samples of about 1-10 million PBMC were thawed and washed. At the time of the earliest PBMC sample, participants with HIV were aged between roughly 23 and 60 years. Per participant, PBMC samples came from 1-4 timepoints prior to ART initiation and 2-8 timepoints following ART initiation, for a median of 7 samples. Serial HIV viral load, CD4+ T-cell count, ART history and demographic data were obtained for every participant. Genomic DNA was extracted from unsorted PBMC with a Qiagen kit on a QIAcube, processed in batches of 12 samples. As for this clone: It has no known antigen specificity. Base qualities are not at hand, and no much larger clone is one base apart.

Via the germline V gene, CDR1 is ENHRY and CDR2 SYGVKD. Unmatched junction bases come to 8, with V trimmed by 4 bases and J by 5 bases. From the cysteine up to the phenylalanine, the CDR3 has a length of 15 residues. Left in the record is the CDR3 DNA by itself, 45 bases read in frame from the first base. The immunoSEQ hsTCRB v3.0 assay was used at survey level resolution to sequence the TRB variable region. A depth of 40,000-50,000 T-cell genomes per sample was targeted for TRB sequencing. TRB libraries were pooled and sequenced on an Illumina MiSeq using a v3 150-cycle kit. Processing in the source paper ran as follows. Repertoire analysis was performed in R inside a reproducible Nextflow workflow that covered QC, data transformation and analysis. LymphoSeq2, an R package for exploring AIRR-Seq data, was used to implement the custom analyses. After excluding a handful of samples that yielded fewer than 5000 total TRB sequences, approximately 170 HIV repertoires remained for analysis. Among the roughly 190 retained HIV repertoires, about 59 were collected before ART initiation and fewer than 150 were collected after ART initiation. Repertoires were downsampled to 5000 TRB nucleotide sequences, and summary statistics were averaged over 100 downsampling iterations. Only TRB sequences with CDR3 regions of at least seven amino acids were retained for analysis. A Shannon entropy-derived clonality score and the Gini coefficient were used to measure diversity. In the repertoire networks, any two of the top 5000 CDR3 amino acid sequences were connected whenever the two sequences differed by an edit distance of one. For TRB CDR3 amino acid sequences, GLIPH2 was used to predict antigen specificity groups and MHC restriction. CDR3 amino acid sequences were matched against VDJdb and McPAS-TCR to flag known CMV, EBV, HIV or tissue antigen associations. Pre-ART, post-ART and control groups were compared with Wilcoxon signed-rank tests and Holm-Bonferroni correction. TCRdb mirrors the immuneACCESS table, restricted to in-frame sequences. Some clones are absent from its copies; in checked studies, under half trace to an unresolved V gene, and the reason for the others is unknown. V, J and clone size are taken as reported in that table, and D and trimming were inferred from the DNA itself. Across this sample there are about 17,000 clones, with approximately 90% seen only once. The ten largest clones represent over 10% of the sample.

The source of this sequence is a woman aged 35 to 49 with HIV. The chain links TRBV10-3 with TRBJ1-1, with TRBD1 identical over 9 junction bases. Sequenced here: unsorted PBMCs, sampled 0.6 years after starting antiretroviral therapy. The CDR3 amino acid sequence is: CAISGLDRGGTEAFF. The nucleotide sequence is given as TGTGCCATCAGTGGTTTGGACAGGGGTGGGACTGAAGCTTTCTTT.